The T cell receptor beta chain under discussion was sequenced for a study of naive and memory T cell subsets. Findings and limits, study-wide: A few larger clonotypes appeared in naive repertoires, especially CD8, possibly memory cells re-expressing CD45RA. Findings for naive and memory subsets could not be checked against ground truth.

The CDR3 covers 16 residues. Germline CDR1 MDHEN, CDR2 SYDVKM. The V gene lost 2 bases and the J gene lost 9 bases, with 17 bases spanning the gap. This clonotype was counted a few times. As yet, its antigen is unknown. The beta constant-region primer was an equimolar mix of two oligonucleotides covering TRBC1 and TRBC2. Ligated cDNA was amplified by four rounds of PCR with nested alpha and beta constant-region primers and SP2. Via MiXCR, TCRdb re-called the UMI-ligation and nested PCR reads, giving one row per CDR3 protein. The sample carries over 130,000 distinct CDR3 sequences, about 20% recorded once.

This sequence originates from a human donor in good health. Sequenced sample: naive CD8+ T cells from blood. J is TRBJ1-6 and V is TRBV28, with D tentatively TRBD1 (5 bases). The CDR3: CASSLPEGPYRSPLHF. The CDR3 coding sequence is TGTGCCAGCAGTTTACCGGAGGGACCATATCGTTCACCCCTCCACTTT.